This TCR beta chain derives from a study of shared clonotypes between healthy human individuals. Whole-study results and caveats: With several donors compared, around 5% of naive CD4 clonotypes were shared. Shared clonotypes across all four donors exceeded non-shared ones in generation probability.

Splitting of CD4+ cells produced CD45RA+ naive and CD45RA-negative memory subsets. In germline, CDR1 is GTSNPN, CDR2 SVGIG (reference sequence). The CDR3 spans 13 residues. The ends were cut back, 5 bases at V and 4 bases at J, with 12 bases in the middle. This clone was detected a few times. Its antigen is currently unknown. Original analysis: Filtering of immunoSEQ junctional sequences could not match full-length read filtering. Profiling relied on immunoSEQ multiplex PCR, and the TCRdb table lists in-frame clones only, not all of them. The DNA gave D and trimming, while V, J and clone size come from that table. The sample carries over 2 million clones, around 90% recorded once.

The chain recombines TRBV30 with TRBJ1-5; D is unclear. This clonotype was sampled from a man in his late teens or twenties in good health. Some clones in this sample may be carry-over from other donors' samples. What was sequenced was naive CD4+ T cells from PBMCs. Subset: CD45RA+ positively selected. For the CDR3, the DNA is TGTGCCTGGTCCTGGTCGATTAATCAGCCCCAGCATTTT. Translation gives CAWSWSINQPQHF.